The clone carrying this TCR beta chain was picked up a small number of times. Its target is not known. The sample belongs to a study of response to subunit inactivated influenza vaccine. Study-wide results and caveats: There was a suggestion from the authors that each seasonal influenza vaccination recruits few new T cells.

One entry per CDR3 protein results from TCRdb running MiXCR on the RT-PCR reads. This sample has some 160,000 distinct CDR3 sequences, with roughly 10% found just once. CDR1 is SGHTA and CDR2 is FQGNSA in the germline V gene. The CDR3 contains 15 residues. V lost 3 bases and J lost 6; bases outside the gene matches: 5. The source is a man aged 45-65 years who received an inactivated influenza vaccine. The chain combines TRBV7-2 with TRBJ2-1; 10 bases agree with TRBD2. The specimen comprised non-naive T cells sorted from PBMCs, sampled more than 35 days after vaccination. CDR3 in amino acids: CASSFGASGSNEQFF. The DNA of the CDR3 is TGTGCCAGCAGCTTCGGGGCTAGCGGGAGCAATGAGCAGTTCTTC.